This is a list of T cell receptor beta chains from one sample in a study of T cells in localized non-small cell lung cancer. This table comes from immunoSEQ multiplex PCR, and its TCRdb copy is limited to in-frame clones, with some not included. In the table there are tens of thousands of clones, roughly 90% of which are singletons. The sequenced sample was peripheral blood mononuclear cells, obtained before any cancer treatment. The source of these receptors is a male donor aged 60 or over with stage II lung adenocarcinoma. Both conserved end residues are part of each CDR3. Each record gives: D gene, J gene, clone size, V gene, CDR3 DNA, CDR3 protein. D genes are given only for firm matches. The listing skips clone size in some rows; elsewhere it reads once, few, many or a size class.

TRBD1,TRBJ1-4,.,TRBV6-5,TGTGCCAGCAGTCGCAGAGGGGGCTGGGAAAAACTGTTTTTT,CASSRRGGWEKLFF
TRBD2,TRBJ2-1,few,TRBV13,TGTGCCAGCAGCTTAGCGCGGGGGTTCGATGAGCAGTTCTTC,CASSLARGFDEQFF
.,TRBJ2-7,.,TRBV28,TGTGCCAGCAGTTTATCCGGGACGGGTACCTACGAGCAGTACTTC,CASSLSGTGTYEQYF
.,TRBJ1-1,.,TRBV4-2,TGTGCCAGCAGCCCTTGGGGTGAAACAGATTACACTGAAGCTTTCTTT,CASSPWGETDYTEAFF
TRBD2,TRBJ2-2,.,TRBV30,TGTGCCTGGCCCCGGACTAGCGGAGCCACCGGGGAGCTGTTTTTT,CAWPRTSGATGELFF
TRBD1,TRBJ2-7,once,TRBV7-2,TGTGCCAGCAGCTTAGTGGACAGGGCCTTGGTCGAGCAGTACTTC,CASSLVDRALVEQYF
.,TRBJ2-1,.,TRBV5-6,TGTGCCAGCAGCTGGGGGCGGGTAGAGCAGTTCTTC,CASSWGRVEQFF
TRBD1,TRBJ1-1,.,TRBV7-2,TGTGCCAGCAGCTCCAGGGTATTGGACAGGGCGGACAACACTGAAGCTTTCTTT,CASSSRVLDRADNTEAFF
.,TRBJ1-3,.,TRBV7-2,TGTGCCAGCAGCTTAGGACGGTTAGGGGACTCTGGAAACACCATATATTTT,CASSLGRLGDSGNTIYF
TRBD1,TRBJ2-2,.,TRBV5-6,TGTGCCAGCAGCCCTCGGACAGGGACCAACACCGGGGAGCTGTTTTTT,CASSPRTGTNTGELFF
.,TRBJ1-2,.,TRBV4-1,TGCGCCAGCAGCCAAGTGCGGGCAGGGACGGGTTATGGCTACACCTTC,CASSQVRAGTGYGYTF
TRBD2,TRBJ2-7,.,TRBV7-8,TGTGCCAGCAGCTTGGGACTAGCGGGAGCGCGGTACTTC,CASSLGLAGARYF
TRBD1,TRBJ1-5,.,TRBV7-2,TGTGCCAGCGGCCTAGGGGGCCACTACGGCAATCAGCCCCAGCATTTT,CASGLGGHYGNQPQHF
.,TRBJ1-2,.,TRBV2,TGTGCCAGCAGCCAACCTAACTATGGCTACACCTTC,CASSQPNYGYTF
TRBD1,TRBJ2-2,.,TRBV5-1,TGCGCCAGCAGCTCCTGGACAGGGGGAAGGGGGAGAGGAACCGGGGAGCTGTTTTTT,CASSSWTGGRGRGTGELFF
.,TRBJ1-2,.,TRBV5-1,TGCGCCAGCAGCTTGGGGCAGGGTAACTATGGCTACACCTTC,CASSLGQGNYGYTF
.,TRBJ2-7,.,TRBV6-6,TGTGCCAGCAGGTCGGGGTGGGAGCCCTCCTACGAGCAGTACTTC,CASRSGWEPSYEQYF
.,TRBJ1-6,.,TRBV2,TGTGCCAGCAGGGACAAATTTAATTCACCCCTCCACTTT,CASRDKFNSPLHF
.,TRBJ2-7,.,TRBV6-6,TGTGCCAGCACCCCCCCGCCCGGGCAGGGGTCCTACGAGCAGTACTTC,CASTPPPGQGSYEQYF
TRBD2,TRBJ2-1,.,TRBV6-5,TGTGCCAGCATCCGGACTAGGTACAATGAGCAGTTCTTC,CASIRTRYNEQFF
.,TRBJ1-5,.,TRBV9,TGTGCCAGCAGCGCCCAGGGAGGCAGCAATCAGCCCCAGCATTTT,CASSAQGGSNQPQHF
TRBD2,TRBJ2-7,few,TRBV25-1,TGTGCCAGCAGAGCCTTAGACCCCCCGGGGGGCTACGAGCAGTACTTC,CASRALDPPGGYEQYF
.,TRBJ2-7,.,TRBV6-1,TGTGCCAGCAGTGTACCACAAAGGGGACATCGTACATACGAGCAGTACTTC,CASSVPQRGHRTYEQYF
.,TRBJ2-1,.,TRBV6-1,TGTGCCAGCAGGAGTGGCGGGGTCCCGGATGAGCAGTTCTTC,CASRSGGVPDEQFF
.,TRBJ2-5,.,TRBV5-1,TGCGCCAGCAGCCTCTCCGGGGCGGCCCAGTACTTC,CASSLSGAAQYF
.,TRBJ2-5,.,TRBV18,TGTGCCAGCTCACCACCGATCACAGGGTCGATGGAGACCCAGTACTTC,CASSPPITGSMETQYF
.,TRBJ1-3,once,TRBV7-2,TGTGCCAGCAGCTTAGATCCGAACAGGGCTGGAAACACCATATATTTT,CASSLDPNRAGNTIYF
.,TRBJ1-4,medium-sized,TRBV4-3,TGCGCCAGCAGCCAGAGGACAGCGTCCGAAAAACTGTTTTTT,CASSQRTASEKLFF
TRBD2,TRBJ2-1,.,TRBV7-3,TGTGCCAGCAGCTTAAATCTGTGGCAGGGGGTGGCTAGCGGGAGGGATGAGCAGTTCTTC,CASSLNLWQGVASGRDEQFF
.,TRBJ2-6,.,TRBV7-9,TGTGCCAGCAGCAGCTCTGGGGCCAACGTCCTGACTTTC,CASSSSGANVLTF
TRBD1,TRBJ1-2,.,TRBV6-5,TGTGCCAGCAGTTACTCGCGGACAGGGGATGCGTCGAGCTACACCTTC,CASSYSRTGDASSYTF
TRBD2,TRBJ2-3,.,TRBV19,TGTGCCAGTAGTATGGGGCGGGAGACAGATACGCAGTATTTT,CASSMGRETDTQYF
TRBD2,TRBJ2-3,once,TRBV11-3,TGTGCCAGCAGCTTAGGCCGCGGGGGGGCTCGGAAGGATACGCAGTATTTT,CASSLGRGGARKDTQYF
.,TRBJ2-7,.,TRBV14,TGTGCCAGCGGCGCTCGAGGGACCGGCGAGCAGTACTTC,CASGARGTGEQYF
.,TRBJ1-1,.,TRBV11-2,TGTGCCAGCAGCTTTGGCAGGGTGAACACTGAAGCTTTCTTT,CASSFGRVNTEAFF
.,TRBJ2-1,.,TRBV4-2,TGTGCCAGCAGCCAAGAATCGTCCTACAATGAGCAGTTCTTC,CASSQESSYNEQFF
.,TRBJ1-1,.,TRBV20-1,TGCAGTGCTGGGGGGGAGGGTAAAGCTTTCTTT,CSAGGEGKAFF